This T cell receptor beta chain came from a study of monozygotic twins with inflammatory bowel disease. The CDR3 runs 14 residues. Germline CDR1 is LGHNA and CDR2 is YNFKEQ. Using the 5' RACE reads, TCRdb records one entry per CDR3 protein without DNA. The table lists over 200,000 distinct CDR3 sequences. The TCR originated in a human donor with ulcerative colitis or Crohn's disease, or a healthy co-twin of an affected twin (not recorded which). The genes are TRBV4-2 and TRBJ2-1; the TCRdb D gene call, TRBD1, has no DNA to confirm it. The sequencing input was blood. CDR3 loop: CASSPGGTYNEQFF.